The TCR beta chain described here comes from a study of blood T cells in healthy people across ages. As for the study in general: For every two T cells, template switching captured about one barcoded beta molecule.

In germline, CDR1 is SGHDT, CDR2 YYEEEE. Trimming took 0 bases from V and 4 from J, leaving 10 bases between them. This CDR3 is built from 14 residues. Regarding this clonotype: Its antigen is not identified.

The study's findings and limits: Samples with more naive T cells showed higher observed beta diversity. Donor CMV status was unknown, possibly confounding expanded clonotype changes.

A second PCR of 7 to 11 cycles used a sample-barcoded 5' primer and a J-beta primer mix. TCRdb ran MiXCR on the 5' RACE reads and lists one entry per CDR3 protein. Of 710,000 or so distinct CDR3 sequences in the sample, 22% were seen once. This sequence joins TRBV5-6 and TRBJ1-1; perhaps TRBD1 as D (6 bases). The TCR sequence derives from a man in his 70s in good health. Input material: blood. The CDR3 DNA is TGTGCCAGCAGCTTGGTTCAGGGGACCACTGAAGCTTTCTTT. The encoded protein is CASSLVQGTTEAFF. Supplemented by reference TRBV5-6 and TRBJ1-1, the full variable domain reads DAGVTQSPTHLIKTRGQQVTLRCSPKSGHDTVSWYQQALGQGPQFIFQYYEEEERQRGNFPDRFSGHQFPNYSSELNVNALLLGDSALYLCASSLVQGTTEAFFGQGTRLTVV.